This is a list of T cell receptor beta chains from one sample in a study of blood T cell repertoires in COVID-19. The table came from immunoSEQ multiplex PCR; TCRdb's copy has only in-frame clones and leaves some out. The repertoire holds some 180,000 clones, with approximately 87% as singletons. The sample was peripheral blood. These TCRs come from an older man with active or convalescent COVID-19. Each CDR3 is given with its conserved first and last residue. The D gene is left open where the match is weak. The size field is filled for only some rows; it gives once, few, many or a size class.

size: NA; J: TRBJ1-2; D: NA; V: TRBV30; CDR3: CAWNLQTDYGYTF; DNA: TGTGCCTGGAACCTCCAGACAGACTATGGCTACACCTTC
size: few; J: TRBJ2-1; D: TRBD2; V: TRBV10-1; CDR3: CASSDPHASGGNNEQFF; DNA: TGCGCCAGCAGTGACCCCCACGCTAGCGGGGGGAACAATGAGCAGTTCTTC
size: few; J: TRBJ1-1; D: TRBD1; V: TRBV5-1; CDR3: CASSLVQGVTEAFF; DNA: TGCGCCAGCAGCTTGGTACAGGGGGTAACTGAAGCTTTCTTT
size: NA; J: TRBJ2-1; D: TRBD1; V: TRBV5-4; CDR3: CASSYRTGKNNEQFF; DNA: TGTGCCAGCAGCTATCGGACAGGGAAGAACAATGAGCAGTTCTTC
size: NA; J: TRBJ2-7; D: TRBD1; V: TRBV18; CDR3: CASSPGRDRDYEQYF; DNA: TGTGCCAGCTCACCGGGCCGGGACAGGGACTACGAGCAGTACTTC
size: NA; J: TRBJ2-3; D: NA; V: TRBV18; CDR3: CASSQGKGRTDTQYF; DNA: TGTGCCAGCTCACAGGGGAAGGGGCGCACAGATACGCAGTATTTT
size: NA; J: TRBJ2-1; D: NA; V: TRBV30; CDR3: CALEISINEQFF; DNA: TGTGCTTTGGAGATAAGCATCAATGAGCAGTTCTTC
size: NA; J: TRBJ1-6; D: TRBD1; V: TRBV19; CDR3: CASSDRGLSYNSPLHF; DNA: TGTGCCAGTAGTGACAGGGGGCTTTCCTATAATTCACCCCTCCACTTT
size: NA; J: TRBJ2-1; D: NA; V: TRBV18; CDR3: CASSPLWQNSYNEQFF; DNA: TGTGCCAGCTCACCGTTGTGGCAGAACTCCTACAATGAGCAGTTCTTC
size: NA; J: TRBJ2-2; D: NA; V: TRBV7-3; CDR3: CASSPLSQNTGELFF; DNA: TGTGCCAGCAGCCCCTTAAGCCAGAACACCGGGGAGCTGTTTTTT
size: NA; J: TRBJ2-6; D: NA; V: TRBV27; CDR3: CASSFTGSGANVLTF; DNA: TGTGCCAGCAGTTTTACAGGGTCTGGGGCCAACGTCCTGACTTTC
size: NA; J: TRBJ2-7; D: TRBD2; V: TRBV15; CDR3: CATSRDGGGVVTSSYEQYF; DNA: TGTGCCACCAGCAGAGATGGCGGGGGGGTCGTGACAAGCTCCTACGAGCAGTACTTC
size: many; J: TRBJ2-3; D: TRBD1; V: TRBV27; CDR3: CASSLRDSFTDTQYF; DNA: TGTGCCAGCAGTTTACGGGACAGCTTCACAGATACGCAGTATTTT
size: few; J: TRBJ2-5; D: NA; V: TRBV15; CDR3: CATSRDLQGETQYF; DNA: TGTGCCACCAGCAGAGATTTGCAGGGGGAGACCCAGTACTTC
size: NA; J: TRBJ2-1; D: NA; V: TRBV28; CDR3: CASRSLAAASHNEQFF; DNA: TGTGCCAGCAGATCCTTAGCGGCGGCCTCCCACAATGAGCAGTTCTTC
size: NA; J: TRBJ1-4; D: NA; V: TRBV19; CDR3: CASSRARGEKLFF; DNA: TGTGCCAGTAGTAGGGCACGGGGGGAAAAACTGTTTTTT
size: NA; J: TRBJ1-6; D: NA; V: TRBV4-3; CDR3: CASSRGAGLGDSPLHF; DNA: TGCGCCAGCAGCCGCGGGGCGGGCCTAGGTGATTCACCCCTCCACTTT
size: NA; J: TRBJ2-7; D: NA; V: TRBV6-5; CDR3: CASSYPRGRGIYEQYF; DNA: TGTGCCAGCAGTTACCCCCGGGGCAGGGGAATCTACGAGCAGTACTTC
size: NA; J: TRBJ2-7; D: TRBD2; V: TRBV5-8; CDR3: CASSNRDRGGEQYF; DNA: TGTGCCAGCAGCAACCGGGACCGGGGGGGCGAGCAGTACTTC
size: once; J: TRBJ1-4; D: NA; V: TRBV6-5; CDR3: CASTRRVRDEKLFF; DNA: TGTGCCAGCACACGCCGGGTCAGGGATGAAAAACTGTTTTTT
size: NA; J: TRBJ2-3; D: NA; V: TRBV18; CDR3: CASSPGGASSTDTQYF; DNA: TGTGCCAGCTCACCAGGAGGTGCCAGTAGCACAGATACGCAGTATTTT
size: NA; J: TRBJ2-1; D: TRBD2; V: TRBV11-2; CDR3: CASSPLGLVIVNEQFF; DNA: TGTGCCAGCAGCCCCCTGGGACTAGTGATTGTCAATGAGCAGTTCTTC
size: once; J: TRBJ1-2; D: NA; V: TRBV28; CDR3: CASSLLPRSGYTF; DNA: TGTGCCAGCAGTTTACTGCCGAGGAGTGGCTACACCTTC
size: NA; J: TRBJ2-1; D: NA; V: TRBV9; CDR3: CASSPRLEVEQFF; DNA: TGTGCCAGCAGCCCCCGCCTAGAGGTTGAGCAGTTCTTC
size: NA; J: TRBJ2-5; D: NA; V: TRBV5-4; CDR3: CASSDRTVLPETQYF; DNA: TGTGCCAGCAGCGATAGGACAGTCCTACCGGAGACCCAGTACTTC
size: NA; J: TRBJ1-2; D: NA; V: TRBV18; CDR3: CASSPIGSRGGYTF; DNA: TGTGCCAGCTCACCAATCGGGTCCCGCGGTGGCTACACCTTC
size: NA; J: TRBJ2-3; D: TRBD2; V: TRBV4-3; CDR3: CASSRDTSGGTDTQYF; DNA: TGCGCCAGCAGCCGGGATACTAGCGGGGGAACAGATACGCAGTATTTT
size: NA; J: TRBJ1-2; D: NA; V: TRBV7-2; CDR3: CASSFPGMGGYTF; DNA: TGTGCCAGCAGCTTCCCCGGGATGGGTGGCTACACCTTC
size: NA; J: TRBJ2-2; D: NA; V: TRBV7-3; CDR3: CASSLTTSNTGELFF; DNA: TGTGCCAGCAGCTTGACAACCTCCAACACCGGGGAGCTGTTTTTT